The present T cell receptor beta chain was sequenced within a study of cytomegalovirus exposure and HLA in healthy donors. PCR primers comprised 60 Vbeta and 13 Jbeta primers. Data came from immunoSEQ multiplex PCR; TCRdb stores just in-frame clones and leaves some out. The sample consists of 85,000 to 100,000 clones, more than 60% of them appearing once. Notes on the study in general: Within an earlier analysis, most TCR beta V segments proved productive either about 87% or about 30% of the time.

Concerning this clone: What it recognizes is unknown.

The material sequenced was PBMCs. The origin of this receptor is a human donor in good health.

CDR3: CASSLIDQGNTEAFF. CDR3 in DNA: TGTGCCAGCAGCTTGATAGACCAGGGGAACACTGAAGCTTTCTTT. The V call is TRBV5-4, the J call TRBJ1-1, with a tentative D call TRBD1 (5 bases). Trimming removed 1 base at V and 1 base at J, with 11 bases between. CDR3 length: 15 amino acids. The germline CDR1 and CDR2 sequences are SGHNT and YYREEE (reference sequence).